This TCR beta chain is drawn from a study of T cell repertoires in cytomegalovirus infection. The sample holds a few counts of this clonotype. The CDR3 sequence is 14 residues long. The V end lost 4 bases, the J end lost 3 bases, and 12 bases lay between the germline ends. Germline-derived CDR1 and CDR2 are SEHNR and FQNEAQ (reference sequence). MiXCR, applied by TCRdb to the reads, yields one record per CDR3 protein. This repertoire shows under 200,000 distinct CDR3 sequences, roughly 9.8% found once; its top ten account for about 4.6%. The V call is TRBV7-9, the J call TRBJ2-5; tentatively, D is TRBD1 (7 bases). The receptor was derived from a human donor in good health (CMV status not recorded). Some clones in this sample may be carry-over from other donors' samples. The specimen was PBMCs. The CDR3 here is CASSSGGTEETQYF. CDR3 DNA sequence: TGTGCCAGCAGCTCCGGCGGGACAGAAGAGACCCAGTACTTC.